A selection of T cell receptor beta chains follows, all from one sample in a study of blood T cell repertoires in COVID-19. Assay: immunoSEQ multiplex PCR; the TCRdb copy retains only in-frame clones and omits some. The data show roughly 250,000 clones, 86% seen once. Sequencing was carried out using PBMCs or T cells enriched from blood (not recorded which). The receptors come from a woman aged 45-65 years who had recovered from COVID-19. Each CDR3 is given without its conserved first and last residue.

>TRBJ1-6|TRBV2
ASTRSQGRDNSPLH
>TRBJ1-4|TRBV28
ASSLLATNEKLF
>TRBJ1-3|TRBV29-1
SVEGSRSGNTIY
>TRBJ2-3|TRBV5-8
ASSLGRGRSSDTQY
>TRBJ2-7|TRBV2
ASSEARGIGGNEQY
>TRBJ2-1|TRBV28
ASRKAGGRYNEQF
>TRBJ2-7|TRBV6-2/TRBV6-3
ASTPRGRYSYEQY
>TRBJ1-2|TRBV9
ASSVRDRAAGYT
>TRBJ2-2|TRBV4-3
ASSQGQRDTGELF
>TRBJ2-6|TRBV29-1
SVGQDNSGANVLT
>TRBJ2-1|TRBV5-6
ASSGDRGFHEQF
>TRBJ1-2|TRBV19
ASSNDRKRGYT
>TRBJ2-1|TRBV15
ATSRGDSGTVQF
>TRBJ1-6|TRBV27
ASSLQGGANSPLH